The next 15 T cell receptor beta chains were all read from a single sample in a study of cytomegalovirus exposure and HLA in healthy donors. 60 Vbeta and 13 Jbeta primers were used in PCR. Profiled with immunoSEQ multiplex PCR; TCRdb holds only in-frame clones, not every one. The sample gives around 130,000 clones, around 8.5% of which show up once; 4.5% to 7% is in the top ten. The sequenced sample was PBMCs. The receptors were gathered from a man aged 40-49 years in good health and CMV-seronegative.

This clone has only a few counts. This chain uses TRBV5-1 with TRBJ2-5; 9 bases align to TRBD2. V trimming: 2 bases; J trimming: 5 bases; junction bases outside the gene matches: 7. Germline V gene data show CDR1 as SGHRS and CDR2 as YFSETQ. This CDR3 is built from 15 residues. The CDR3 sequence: CASSFGTSRRETQYF. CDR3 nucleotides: TGCGCCAGCAGCTTCGGGACTAGCCGTCGGGAGACCCAGTACTTC.

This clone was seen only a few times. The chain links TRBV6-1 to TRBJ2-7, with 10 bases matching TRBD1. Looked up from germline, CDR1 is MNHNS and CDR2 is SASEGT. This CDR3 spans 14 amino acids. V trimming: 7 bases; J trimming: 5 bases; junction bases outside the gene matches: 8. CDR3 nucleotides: TGTGCCAGCAATCCGGGACAGGGGACTAACGAGCAGTACTTC. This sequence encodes CASNPGQGTNEQYF.

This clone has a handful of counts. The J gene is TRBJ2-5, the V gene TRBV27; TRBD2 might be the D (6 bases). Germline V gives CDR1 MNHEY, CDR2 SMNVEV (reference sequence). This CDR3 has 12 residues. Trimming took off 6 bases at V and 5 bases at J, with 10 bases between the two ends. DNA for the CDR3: TGTGCCAGCAGGCGCAGCGGGGAGACCCAGTACTTC. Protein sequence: CASRRSGETQYF.

The CDR3, as DNA: TGCGCCAGGGGGGGAAAGAATCAGCCCCAGCATTTT. The encoded protein is CARGGKNQPQHF. This rearrangement joins TRBV23-1 to TRBJ1-5, with D possibly TRBD1 on 5 matching bases. TRBV23-1 is assigned to the ORF class and has an uncertain function. CDR3 size: 12 residues. The germline V and J ends were trimmed by 9 bases and 4 bases, with 10 bases remaining between them.

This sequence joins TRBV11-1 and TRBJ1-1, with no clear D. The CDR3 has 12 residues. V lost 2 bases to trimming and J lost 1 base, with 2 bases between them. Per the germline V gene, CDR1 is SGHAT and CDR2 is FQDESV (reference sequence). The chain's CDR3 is CASSLQNTEAFF. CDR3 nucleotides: TGTGCCAGCAGCTTACAGAACACTGAAGCTTTCTTT.

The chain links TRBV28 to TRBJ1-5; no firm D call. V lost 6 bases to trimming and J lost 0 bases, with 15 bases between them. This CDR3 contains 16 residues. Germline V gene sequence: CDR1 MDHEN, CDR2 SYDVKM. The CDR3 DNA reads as TGTGCCAGCAGGGTAGAGGGTTTCAATAGCAATCAGCCCCAGCATTTT. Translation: CASRVEGFNSNQPQHF.

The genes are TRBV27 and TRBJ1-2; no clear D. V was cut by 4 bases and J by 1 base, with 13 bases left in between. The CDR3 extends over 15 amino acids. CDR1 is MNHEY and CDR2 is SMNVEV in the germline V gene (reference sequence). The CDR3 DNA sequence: TGTGCCAGCAGTTACGCTGGCGCAGGTAACTATGGCTACACCTTC. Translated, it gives CASSYAGAGNYGYTF.

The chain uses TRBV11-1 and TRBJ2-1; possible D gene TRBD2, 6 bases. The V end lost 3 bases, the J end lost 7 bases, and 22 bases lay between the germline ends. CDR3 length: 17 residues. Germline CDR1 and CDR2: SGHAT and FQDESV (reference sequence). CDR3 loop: CASSFSTGGRKSNEQFF. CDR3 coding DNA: TGTGCCAGCAGCTTCAGCACTGGGGGGAGGAAGAGTAATGAGCAGTTCTTC.

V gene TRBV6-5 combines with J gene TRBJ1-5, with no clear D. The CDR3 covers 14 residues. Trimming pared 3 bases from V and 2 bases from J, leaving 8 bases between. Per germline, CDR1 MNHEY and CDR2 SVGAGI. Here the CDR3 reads CASSYRGGNQPQHF. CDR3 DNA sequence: TGTGCCAGCAGTTATAGAGGCGGCAATCAGCCCCAGCATTTT.

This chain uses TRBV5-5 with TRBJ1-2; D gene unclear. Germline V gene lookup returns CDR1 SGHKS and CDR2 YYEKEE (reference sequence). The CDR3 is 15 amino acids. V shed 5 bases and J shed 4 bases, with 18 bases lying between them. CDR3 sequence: CASRVQAGSLYGYTF. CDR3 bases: TGTGCCAGCAGGGTCCAGGCCGGCAGTCTCTATGGCTACACCTTC.

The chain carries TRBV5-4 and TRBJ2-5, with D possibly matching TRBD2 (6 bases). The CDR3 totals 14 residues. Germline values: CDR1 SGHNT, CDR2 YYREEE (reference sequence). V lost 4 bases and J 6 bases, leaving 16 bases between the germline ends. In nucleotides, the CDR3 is TGTGCCAGCAGCCGACCGGGGGATACTAAGACCCAGTACTTC. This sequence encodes CASSRPGDTKTQYF.

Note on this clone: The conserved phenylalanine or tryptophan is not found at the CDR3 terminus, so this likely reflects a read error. CDR3 bases: TGTGCCAGCAGTGTGACCCGGGATACGCAGTATGTT. Translating gives CASSVTRDTQYV. This chain uses TRBV6-1 with TRBJ2-3; no reliable D call. Looked up from germline, CDR1 is MNHNS and CDR2 is SASEGT. CDR3 length equals 12 residues. The V end was cut by 4 bases, the J end by 6 bases, with 8 bases between.

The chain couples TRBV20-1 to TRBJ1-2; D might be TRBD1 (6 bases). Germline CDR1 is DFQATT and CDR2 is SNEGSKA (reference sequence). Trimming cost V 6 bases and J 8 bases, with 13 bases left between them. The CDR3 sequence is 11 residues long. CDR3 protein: CSAPGVWGYTF. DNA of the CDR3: TGCAGTGCGCCAGGGGTCTGGGGCTACACCTTC.

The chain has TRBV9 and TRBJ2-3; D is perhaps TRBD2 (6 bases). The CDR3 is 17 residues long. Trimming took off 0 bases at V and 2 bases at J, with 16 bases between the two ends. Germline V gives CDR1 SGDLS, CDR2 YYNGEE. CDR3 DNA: TGTGCCAGCAGCGTAGGAGTGATGGGGGGAGCCACAGATACGCAGTATTTT. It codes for CASSVGVMGGATDTQYF.

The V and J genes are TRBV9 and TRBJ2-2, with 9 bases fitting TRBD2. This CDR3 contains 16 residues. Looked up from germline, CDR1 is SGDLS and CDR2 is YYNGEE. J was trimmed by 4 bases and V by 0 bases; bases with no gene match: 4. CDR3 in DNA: TGTGCCAGCAGCGTAGCCAGCGGGGGGCCCACCGGGGAGCTGTTTTTT. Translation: CASSVASGGPTGELFF. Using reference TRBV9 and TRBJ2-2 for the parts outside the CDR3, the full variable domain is DSGVTQTPKHLITATGQRVTLRCSPRSGDLSVYWYQQSLDQGLQFLIQYYNGEERAKGNILERFSAQQFPDLHSELNLSSLELGDSALYFCASSVASGGPTGELFFGEGSRLTVL.